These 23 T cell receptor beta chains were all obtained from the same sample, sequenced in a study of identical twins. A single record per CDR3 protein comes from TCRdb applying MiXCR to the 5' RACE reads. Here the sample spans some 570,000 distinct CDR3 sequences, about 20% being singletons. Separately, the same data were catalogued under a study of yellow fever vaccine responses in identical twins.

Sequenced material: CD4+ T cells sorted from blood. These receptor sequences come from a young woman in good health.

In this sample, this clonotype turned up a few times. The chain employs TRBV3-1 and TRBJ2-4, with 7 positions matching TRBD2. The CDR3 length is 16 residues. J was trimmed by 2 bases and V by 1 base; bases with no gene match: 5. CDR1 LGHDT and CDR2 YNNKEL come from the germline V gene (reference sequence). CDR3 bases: TGTGCCAGCAGCCAAGGGACCGGGACTACCAAAAACATTCAGTACTTC. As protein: CASSQGTGTTKNIQYF.

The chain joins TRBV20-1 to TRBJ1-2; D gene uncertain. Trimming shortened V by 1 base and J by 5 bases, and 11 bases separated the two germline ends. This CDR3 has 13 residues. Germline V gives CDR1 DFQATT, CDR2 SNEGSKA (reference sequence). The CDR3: CSARGSVDYGYTF. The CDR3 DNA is TGCAGTGCTAGAGGCTCGGTGGATTATGGCTACACCTTC.

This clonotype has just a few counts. In DNA, the CDR3 is TGTGCCAGCAGTTTAGTTGCGGGAGGGCCAGAGACCCAGTACTTC. Protein sequence: CASSLVAGGPETQYF. The chain links TRBV12-3 or TRBV12-4 to TRBJ2-5; 9 bases align to TRBD2. Losses at the gene ends were 1 base for V and 4 bases for J; bases not matched to a gene: 4. The CDR3 extends over 15 amino acids.

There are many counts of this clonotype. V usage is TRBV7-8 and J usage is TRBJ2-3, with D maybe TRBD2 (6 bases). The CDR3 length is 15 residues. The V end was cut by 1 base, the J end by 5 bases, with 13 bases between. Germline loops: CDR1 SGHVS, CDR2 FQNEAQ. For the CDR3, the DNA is TGTGCCAGCAGCTTAGGCCAGACTAGTATAGATACGCAGTATTTT. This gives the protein CASSLGQTSIDTQYF.

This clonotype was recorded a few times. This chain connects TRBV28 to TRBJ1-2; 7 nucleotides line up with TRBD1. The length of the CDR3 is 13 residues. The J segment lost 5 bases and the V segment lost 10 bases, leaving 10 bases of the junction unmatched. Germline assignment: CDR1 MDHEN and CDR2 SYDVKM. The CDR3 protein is CAIRDRKIYGYTF. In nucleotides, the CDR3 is TGTGCCATCCGGGACAGAAAAATATATGGCTACACCTTC.

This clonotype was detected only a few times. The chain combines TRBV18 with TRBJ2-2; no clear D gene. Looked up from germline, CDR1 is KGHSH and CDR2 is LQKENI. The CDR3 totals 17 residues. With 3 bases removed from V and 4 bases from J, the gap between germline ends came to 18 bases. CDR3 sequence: CASSPTTQRTLTGELFF. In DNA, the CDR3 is TGTGCCAGCTCACCGACGACACAAAGGACGCTCACCGGGGAGCTGTTTTTT.

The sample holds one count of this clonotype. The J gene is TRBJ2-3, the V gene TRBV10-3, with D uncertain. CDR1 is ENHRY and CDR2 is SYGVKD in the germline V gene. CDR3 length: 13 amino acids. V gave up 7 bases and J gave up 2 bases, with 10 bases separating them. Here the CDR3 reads CAIKERYTDTQYF. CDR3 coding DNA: TGTGCCATCAAGGAGAGGTACACAGATACGCAGTATTTT.

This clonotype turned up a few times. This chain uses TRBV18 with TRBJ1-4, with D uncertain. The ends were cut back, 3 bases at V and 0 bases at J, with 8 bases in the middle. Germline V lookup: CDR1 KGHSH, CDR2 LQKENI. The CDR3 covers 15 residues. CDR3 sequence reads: CASSPNGATNEKLFF. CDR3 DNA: TGTGCCAGCTCACCGAACGGAGCAACTAATGAAAAACTGTTTTTT.

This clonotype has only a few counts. As DNA, the CDR3 is TGTGCCAGCAGTATCCTCAGGGGTGGTAGCACAGATACGCAGTATTTT. This encodes CASSILRGGSTDTQYF. This chain connects TRBV28 to TRBJ2-3; TRBD1 is a possible D gene (6 bases). Per germline, CDR1 MDHEN and CDR2 SYDVKM. Trimming left V 5 bases short and J 0 bases short, with 15 bases between. The CDR3 is 16 residues long.

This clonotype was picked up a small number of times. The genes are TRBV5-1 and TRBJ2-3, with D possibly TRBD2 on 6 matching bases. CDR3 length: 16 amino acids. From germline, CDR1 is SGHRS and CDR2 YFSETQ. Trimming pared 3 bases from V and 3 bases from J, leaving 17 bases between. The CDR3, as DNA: TGCGCCAGCAGCTCGACCGGGAGTAAGATAACAGATACGCAGTATTTT. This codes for CASSSTGSKITDTQYF.

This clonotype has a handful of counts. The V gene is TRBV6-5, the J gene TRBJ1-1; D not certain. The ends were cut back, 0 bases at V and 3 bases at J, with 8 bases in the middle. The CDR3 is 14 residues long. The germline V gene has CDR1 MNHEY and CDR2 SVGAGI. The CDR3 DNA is TGTGCCAGCAGTTACTCAGGGTATTACACTGAAGCTTTCTTT. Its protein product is CASSYSGYYTEAFF.

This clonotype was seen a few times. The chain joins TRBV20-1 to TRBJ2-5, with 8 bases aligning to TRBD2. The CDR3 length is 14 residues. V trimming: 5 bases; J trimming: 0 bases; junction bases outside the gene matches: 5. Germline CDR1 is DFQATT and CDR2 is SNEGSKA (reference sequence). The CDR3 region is CSAVAGPNQETQYF. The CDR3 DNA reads TGCAGTGCTGTAGCGGGGCCAAACCAAGAGACCCAGTACTTC.

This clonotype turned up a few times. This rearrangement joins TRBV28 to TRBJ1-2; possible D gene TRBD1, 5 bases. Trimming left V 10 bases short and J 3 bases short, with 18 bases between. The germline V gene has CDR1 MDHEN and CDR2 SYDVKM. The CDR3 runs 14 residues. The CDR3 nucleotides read TGTGCCATCTTACCCTTGGCAGGGCACTATGGCTACACCTTC. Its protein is CAILPLAGHYGYTF.

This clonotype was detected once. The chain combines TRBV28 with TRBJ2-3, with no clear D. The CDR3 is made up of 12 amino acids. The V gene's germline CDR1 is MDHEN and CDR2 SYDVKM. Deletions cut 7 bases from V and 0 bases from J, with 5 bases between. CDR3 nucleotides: TGTGCCAGCAAGAGAAGCACAGATACGCAGTATTTT. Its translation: CASKRSTDTQYF.

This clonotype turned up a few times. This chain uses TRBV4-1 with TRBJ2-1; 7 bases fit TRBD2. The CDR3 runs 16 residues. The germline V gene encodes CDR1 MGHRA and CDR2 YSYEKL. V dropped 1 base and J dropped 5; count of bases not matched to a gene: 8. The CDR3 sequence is CASSQAFRGDHNEQFF. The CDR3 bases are TGCGCCAGCAGCCAAGCATTTCGGGGGGACCACAATGAGCAGTTCTTC.

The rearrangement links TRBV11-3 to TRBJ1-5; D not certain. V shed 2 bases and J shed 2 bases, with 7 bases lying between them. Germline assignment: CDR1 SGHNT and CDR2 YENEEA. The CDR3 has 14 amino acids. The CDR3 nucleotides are TGTGCCAGCAGCTTACCTGCACGCAATCAGCCCCAGCATTTT. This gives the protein CASSLPARNQPQHF.

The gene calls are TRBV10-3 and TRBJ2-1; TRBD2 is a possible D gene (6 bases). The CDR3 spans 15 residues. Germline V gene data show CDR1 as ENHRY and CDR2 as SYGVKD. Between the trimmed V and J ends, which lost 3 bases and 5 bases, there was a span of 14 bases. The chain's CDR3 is CAISDGRGEDNEQFF. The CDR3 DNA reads TGTGCCATCAGTGATGGTCGAGGGGAGGACAATGAGCAGTTCTTC.

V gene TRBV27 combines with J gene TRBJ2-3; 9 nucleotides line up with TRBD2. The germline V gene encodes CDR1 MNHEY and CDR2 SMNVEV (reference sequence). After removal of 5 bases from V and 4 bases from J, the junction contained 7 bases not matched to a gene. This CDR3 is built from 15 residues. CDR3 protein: CASSAIAGAPDTQYF. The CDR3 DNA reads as TGTGCCAGCAGTGCCATAGCGGGAGCCCCAGATACGCAGTATTTT.

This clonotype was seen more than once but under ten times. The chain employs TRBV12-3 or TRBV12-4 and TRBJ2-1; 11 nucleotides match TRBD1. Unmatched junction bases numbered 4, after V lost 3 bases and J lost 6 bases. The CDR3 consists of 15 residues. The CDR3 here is CASSFGQGAPNEQFF. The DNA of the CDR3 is TGTGCCAGCAGTTTTGGACAGGGGGCGCCCAATGAGCAGTTCTTC.

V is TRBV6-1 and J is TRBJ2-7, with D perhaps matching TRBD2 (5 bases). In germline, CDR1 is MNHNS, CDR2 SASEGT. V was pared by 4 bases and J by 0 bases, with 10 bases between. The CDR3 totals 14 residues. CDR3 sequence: CASSVAGSSYEQYF. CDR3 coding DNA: TGTGCCAGCAGTGTGGCGGGCTCCTCCTACGAGCAGTACTTC.

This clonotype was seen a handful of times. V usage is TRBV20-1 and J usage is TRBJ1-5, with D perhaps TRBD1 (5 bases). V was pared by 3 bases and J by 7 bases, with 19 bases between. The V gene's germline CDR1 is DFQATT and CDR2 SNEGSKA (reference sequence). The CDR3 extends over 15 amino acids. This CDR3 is CSASPPAEGYQPQHF. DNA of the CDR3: TGCAGTGCTAGTCCCCCGGCGGAGGGGTACCAGCCCCAGCATTTT.

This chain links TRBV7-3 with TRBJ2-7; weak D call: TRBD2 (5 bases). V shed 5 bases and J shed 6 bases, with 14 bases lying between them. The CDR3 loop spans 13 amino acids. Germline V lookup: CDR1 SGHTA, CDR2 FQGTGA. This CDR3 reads CASSPRETGEQYF. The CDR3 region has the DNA TGTGCCAGCAGCCCAAGGGAGACCGGCGAGCAGTACTTC.

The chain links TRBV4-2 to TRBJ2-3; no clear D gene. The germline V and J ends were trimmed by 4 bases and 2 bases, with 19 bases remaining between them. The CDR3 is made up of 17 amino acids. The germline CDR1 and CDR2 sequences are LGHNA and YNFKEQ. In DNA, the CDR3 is TGTGCCAGCAGCCCGATAAATGCCTGGAGCCTCACAGATACGCAGTATTTT. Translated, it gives CASSPINAWSLTDTQYF.